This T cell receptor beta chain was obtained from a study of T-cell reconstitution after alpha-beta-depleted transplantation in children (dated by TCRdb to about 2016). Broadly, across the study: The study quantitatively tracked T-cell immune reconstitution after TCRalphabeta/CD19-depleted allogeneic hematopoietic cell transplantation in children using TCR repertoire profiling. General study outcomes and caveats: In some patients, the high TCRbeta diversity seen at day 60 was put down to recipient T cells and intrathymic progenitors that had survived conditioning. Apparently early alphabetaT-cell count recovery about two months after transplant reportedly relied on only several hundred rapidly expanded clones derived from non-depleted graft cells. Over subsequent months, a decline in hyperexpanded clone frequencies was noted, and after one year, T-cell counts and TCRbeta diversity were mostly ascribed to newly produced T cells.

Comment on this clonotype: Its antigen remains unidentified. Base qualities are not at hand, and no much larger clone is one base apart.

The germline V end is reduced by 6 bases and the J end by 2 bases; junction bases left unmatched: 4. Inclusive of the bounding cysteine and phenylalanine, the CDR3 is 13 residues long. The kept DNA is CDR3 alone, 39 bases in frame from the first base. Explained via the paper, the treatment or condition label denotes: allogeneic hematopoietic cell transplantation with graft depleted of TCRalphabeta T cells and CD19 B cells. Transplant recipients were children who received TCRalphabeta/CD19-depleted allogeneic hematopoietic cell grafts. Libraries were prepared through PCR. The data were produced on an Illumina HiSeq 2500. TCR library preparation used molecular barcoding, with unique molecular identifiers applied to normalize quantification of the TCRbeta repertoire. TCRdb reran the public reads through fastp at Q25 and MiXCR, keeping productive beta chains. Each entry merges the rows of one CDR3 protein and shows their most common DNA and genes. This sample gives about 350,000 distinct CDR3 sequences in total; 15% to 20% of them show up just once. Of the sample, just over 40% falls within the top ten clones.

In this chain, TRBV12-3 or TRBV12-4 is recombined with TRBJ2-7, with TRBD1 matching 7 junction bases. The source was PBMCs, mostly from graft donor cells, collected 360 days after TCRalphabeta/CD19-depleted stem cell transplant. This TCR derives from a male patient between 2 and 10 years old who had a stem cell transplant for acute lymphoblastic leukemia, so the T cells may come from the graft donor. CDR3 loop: CASSGGTAYEQYF. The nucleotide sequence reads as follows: TGTGCCAGCAGCGGTGGGACAGCCTACGAGCAGTACTTC.